These T cell receptor beta chains were read from a single sample in a study of OX40 agonist ivuxolimab in advanced cancers. Some clones are missing from TCRdb's copy, which holds only in-frame ones; the method was immunoSEQ multiplex PCR. This table holds roughly 35,000 clones, roughly 79% found once. The material sequenced was CD4+ or CD8+ T cells sorted from blood, taken in a trial of the OX40 agonist ivuxolimab. The receptors derive from an adult with an advanced solid tumor such as melanoma, head and neck, liver or kidney cancer. The CDR3 runs from the conserved cysteine through the conserved F or W. Each record gives: D gene, V gene, clone size, J gene, CDR3 protein. D genes are given only for firm matches. The size entry is marked missing in some rows and otherwise reads once, few, many or a size class.

TRBD1	TRBV2	.	TRBJ2-2	CASRPDRGRIGELFF
TRBD1	TRBV7-6	.	TRBJ2-3	CASSLRGQNTDTQYF
TRBD2	TRBV4-3	few	TRBJ2-7	CASSQAGGSSYEQYF
TRBD2	TRBV7-2	once	TRBJ2-7	CASSFGGGGEQYF
.	TRBV30	.	TRBJ1-5	CAWRDRVDQPQHF
.	TRBV20-1	.	TRBJ2-7	CSASLGYEQYF
TRBD1	TRBV12-5	.	TRBJ1-5	CASGSAGQGGNQPQHF
.	TRBV28	.	TRBJ1-1	CASRQGHWATEAFF
TRBD2	TRBV4-2	once	TRBJ2-1	CASSPGRGGMLHNEQFF
.	TRBV5-6	.	TRBJ2-7	CASSTYYEQYF
TRBD2	TRBV7-2	.	TRBJ2-3	CASRPGLAGVDTQYF
TRBD2	TRBV5-1	.	TRBJ2-1	CASSLTSGSSYNEQFF